The sequence of this TCR beta chain was determined in a study of cytomegalovirus exposure and HLA in healthy donors. Study results and limitations: Several of the most significant clusters were apparently associated with common viral pathogens in a later analysis. The authors listed roughly 150 TCR beta chains as cytomegalovirus-associated. In a later analysis, a genetic analysis reported fewer productive-TCR N-insertions in an Asian-associated ancestry cluster than the cohort average. Most CMV-associated TCR beta chains appeared HLA-restricted in a later analysis.

As to this clone: Its specificity is unknown.

CDR3 length: 15 amino acids. V lost 8 bases and J lost 2; bases outside the gene matches: 10. The germline V gene has CDR1 SEHNR and CDR2 FQNEAQ (reference sequence). PCR amplification relied on 60 Vbeta primers (plus 13 Jbeta primers). The table came from immunoSEQ multiplex PCR; TCRdb's copy has only in-frame clones and leaves some out. The table includes about 99,000 clones, almost 80% detected once. This chain uses TRBV7-9 with TRBJ2-5; 8 bases map to TRBD2. The source material was PBMCs. The origin of this receptor is a man between 60 and 70 years old in good health and CMV-seropositive. The CDR3 loop is CASGGAGGIQETQYF. CDR3 coding DNA: TGTGCCAGCGGGGGGGCGGGGGGAATTCAAGAGACCCAGTACTTC.